This T cell receptor beta chain was identified during a study of tumor and adjacent non-tumor tissue in lung cancer. Study observations and caveats: Significantly higher TCR diversity was found in tumor than normal lung.

This sample's RNA came from whole unsorted tissue. The normal lung tissue was taken more than 3 cm from the tumor edge. On this clonotype: Its antigen is unknown.

V lost 4 bases to trimming and J lost 8 bases, with 18 bases between them. The CDR3 is 14 amino acids. The library came from three nested PCR rounds adapted from ARM-PCR protocols. In TCRdb, the multiplex PCR reads were re-called with MiXCR into one record per CDR3 protein. The sample comprises 85,000 to 130,000 distinct CDR3 sequences, approximately 65% of which are singletons, and around 19% rests with the top ten. V and J are TRBV12-3 or TRBV12-4 and TRBJ2-7; perhaps D is TRBD1 or TRBD2 (5 bases each). The sequenced sample was distant non-tumor lung tissue. This clonotype was obtained from a man aged 30-40 years with non-small cell lung cancer. The CDR3 spells CASSSDVRGHKQYF. The CDR3, as DNA: TGTGCCAGCAGTTCCGACGTGAGGGGTCACAAGCAGTACTTC.